This T cell receptor beta chain was captured in a study of cytomegalovirus exposure and HLA in healthy donors. This PCR relied on a set of 60 Vbeta primers and 13 Jbeta primers. The repertoire was sequenced with immunoSEQ multiplex PCR; TCRdb's copy has only in-frame clones and lacks some. Counted here are 150,000 to 200,000 clones, roughly four fifths occurring once; the ten biggest clones make up 1.2% to 1.5%. V gave up 5 bases and J gave up 2 bases; unmatched junction bases: 6. Germline V gene data show CDR1 as SGHNT and CDR2 as YYREEE (reference sequence). This CDR3 contains 17 residues. Study-wide points: HLA-A and HLA-B allele assignments for most subjects were reportedly predicted accurately using TCR beta sequences.

About this clone: Its antigen remains unknown.

The chain recombines TRBV5-4 with TRBJ2-1; TRBD2 agrees at 14 bases. What was sequenced was PBMCs. The receptor was isolated from a man aged 55 to 70 in good health and CMV-seronegative. The CDR3 is CASRRGTSGSTYNEQFF. In DNA, the CDR3 is TGTGCCAGCAGGAGAGGGACTAGCGGGAGTACCTACAATGAGCAGTTCTTC. Full variable domain (remainder filled in from reference TRBV5-4 and TRBJ2-1): ETGVTQSPTHLIKTRGQQVTLRCSSQSGHNTVSWYQQALGQGPQFIFQYYREEENGRGNFPPRFSGLQFPNYSSELNVNALELDDSALYLCASRRGTSGSTYNEQFFGPGTRLTVL.